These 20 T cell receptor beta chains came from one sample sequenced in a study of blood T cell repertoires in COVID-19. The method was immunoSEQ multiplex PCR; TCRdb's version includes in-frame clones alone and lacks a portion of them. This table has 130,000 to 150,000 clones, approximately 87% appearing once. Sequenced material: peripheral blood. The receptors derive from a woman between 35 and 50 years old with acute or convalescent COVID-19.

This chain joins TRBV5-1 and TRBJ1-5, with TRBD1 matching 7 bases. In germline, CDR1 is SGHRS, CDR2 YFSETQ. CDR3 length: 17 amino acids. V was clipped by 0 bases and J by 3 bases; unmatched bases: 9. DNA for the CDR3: TGCGCCAGCAGCTTGGAAGGGGGCGGGAGGAACAATCAGCCCCAGCATTTT. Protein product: CASSLEGGGRNNQPQHF.

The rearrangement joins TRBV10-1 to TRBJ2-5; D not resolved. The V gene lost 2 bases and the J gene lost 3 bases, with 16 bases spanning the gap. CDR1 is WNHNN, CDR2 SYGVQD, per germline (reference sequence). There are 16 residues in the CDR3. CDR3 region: CASSETGLEAKETQYF. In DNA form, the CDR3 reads TGCGCCAGCAGTGAGACCGGCTTGGAAGCGAAAGAGACCCAGTACTTC.

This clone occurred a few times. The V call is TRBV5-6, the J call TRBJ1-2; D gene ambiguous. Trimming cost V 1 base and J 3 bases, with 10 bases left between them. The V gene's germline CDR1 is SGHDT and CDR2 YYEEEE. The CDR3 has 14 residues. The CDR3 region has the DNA TGTGCCAGCAGCTTGCCCCCTAGAGACTATGGCTACACCTTC. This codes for CASSLPPRDYGYTF.

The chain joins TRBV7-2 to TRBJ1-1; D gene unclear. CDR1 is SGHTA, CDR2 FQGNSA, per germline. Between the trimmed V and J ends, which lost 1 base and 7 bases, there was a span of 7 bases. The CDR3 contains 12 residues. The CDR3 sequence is CASSLGAIEAFF. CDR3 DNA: TGTGCCAGCAGCTTAGGGGCAATTGAAGCTTTCTTT. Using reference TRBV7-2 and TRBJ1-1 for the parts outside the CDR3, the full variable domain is GAGVSQSPSNKVTEKGKDVELRCDPISGHTALYWYRQSLGQGLEFLIYFQGNSAPDKSGLPSDRFSAERTGGSVSTLTIQRTQQEDSAVYLCASSLGAIEAFFGQGTRLTVV.

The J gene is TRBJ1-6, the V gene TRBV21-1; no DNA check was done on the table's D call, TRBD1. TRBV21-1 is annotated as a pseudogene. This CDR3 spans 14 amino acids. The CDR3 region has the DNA TGTGCCAGCAGCCAGGGACAGGGAGGTTCACCCCTCCACTTT. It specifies CASSQGQGGSPLHF.

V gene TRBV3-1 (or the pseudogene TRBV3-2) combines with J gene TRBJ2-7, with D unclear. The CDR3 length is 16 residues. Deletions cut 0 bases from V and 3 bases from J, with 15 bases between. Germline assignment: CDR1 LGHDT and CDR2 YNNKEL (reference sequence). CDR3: CASSQDRHQGLYEQYF. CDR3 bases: TGTGCCAGCAGCCAAGATAGACACCAAGGCCTCTACGAGCAGTACTTC.

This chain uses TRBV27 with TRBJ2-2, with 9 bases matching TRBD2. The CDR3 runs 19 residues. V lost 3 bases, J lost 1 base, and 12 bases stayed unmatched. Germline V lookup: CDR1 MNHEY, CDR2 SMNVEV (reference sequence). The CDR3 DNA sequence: TGTGCCAGCAGTTTCCAACCCCCCTCTAGCGGGGTGAACACCGGGGAGCTGTTTTTT. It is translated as CASSFQPPSSGVNTGELFF.

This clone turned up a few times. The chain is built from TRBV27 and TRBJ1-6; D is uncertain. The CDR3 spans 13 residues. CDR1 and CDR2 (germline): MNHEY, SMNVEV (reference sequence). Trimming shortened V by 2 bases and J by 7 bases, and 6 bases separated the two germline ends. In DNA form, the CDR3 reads TGTGCCAGCAGTTTAAACGGGAATTCACCCCTCCACTTT. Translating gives CASSLNGNSPLHF.

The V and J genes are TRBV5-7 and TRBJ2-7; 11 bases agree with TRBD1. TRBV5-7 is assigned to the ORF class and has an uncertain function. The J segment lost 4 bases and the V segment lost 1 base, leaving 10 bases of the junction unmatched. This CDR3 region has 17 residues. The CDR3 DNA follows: TGTGCCAGCAGCTTGTGCTTGTCAGGACAGGGGGCTTACGAGCAGTACTTC. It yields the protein CASSLCLSGQGAYEQYF.

The CDR3 spells CASSPRPGGYTF. The CDR3 bases are TGTGCCAGCAGCCCCCGACCGGGTGGCTACACCTTC. This chain connects TRBV3-1 (or the pseudogene TRBV3-2) to TRBJ1-2, with D unclear. V was clipped by 4 bases and J by 7 bases, with 10 bases between them. The CDR3 length is 12 residues. In germline, CDR1 is LGHDT, CDR2 YNNKEL (reference sequence).

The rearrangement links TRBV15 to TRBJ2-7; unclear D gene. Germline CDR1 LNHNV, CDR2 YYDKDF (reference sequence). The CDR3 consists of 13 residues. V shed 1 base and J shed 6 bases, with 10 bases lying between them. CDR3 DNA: TGTGCCACCAGCAGAGCAAAACTCGCCGAGCAGTACTTC. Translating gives CATSRAKLAEQYF.

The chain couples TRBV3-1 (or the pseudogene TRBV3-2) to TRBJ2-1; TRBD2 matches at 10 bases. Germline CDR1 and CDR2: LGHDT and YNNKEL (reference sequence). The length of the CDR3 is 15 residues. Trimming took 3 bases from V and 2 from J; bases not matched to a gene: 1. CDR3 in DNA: TGTGCCAGCAGCCAGGGACTAGCGACCTACAATGAGCAGTTCTTC. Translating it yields CASSQGLATYNEQFF.

The DNA of the CDR3 is TGTGCCAGCAGTCTGGGCTTAGTGGGCCCAGATACGCAGTATTTT. Amino acid sequence: CASSLGLVGPDTQYF. This sequence joins TRBV28 and TRBJ2-3; D gene ambiguous. The CDR3 length is 15 residues. Per germline, CDR1 MDHEN and CDR2 SYDVKM. With 5 bases removed from V and 4 bases from J, the gap between germline ends came to 16 bases.

Written as DNA, the CDR3 is TGTGCCAGCAGTGCCTACAGGGGCACTGAAGCTTTCTTT. This encodes CASSAYRGTEAFF. The chain joins TRBV6-2 or TRBV6-3 to TRBJ1-1; 7 nucleotides line up with TRBD1. V shed 5 bases and J 4 bases; nucleotides not matched to a gene: 4. The germline V gene has CDR1 MNHEY and CDR2 SVGEGT. The CDR3 length is 13 residues.

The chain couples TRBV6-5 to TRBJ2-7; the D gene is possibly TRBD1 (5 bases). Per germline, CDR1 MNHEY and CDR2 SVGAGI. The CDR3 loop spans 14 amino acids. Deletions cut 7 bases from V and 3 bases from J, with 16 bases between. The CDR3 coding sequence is TGTGCCAGCACCGCACAGGAGACGAACTACGAGCAGTACTTC. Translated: CASTAQETNYEQYF.

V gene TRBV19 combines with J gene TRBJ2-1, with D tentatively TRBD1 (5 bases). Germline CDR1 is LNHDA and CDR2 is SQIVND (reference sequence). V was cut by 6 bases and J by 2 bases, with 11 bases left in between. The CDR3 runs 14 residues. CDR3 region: CASRPRQPYNEQFF. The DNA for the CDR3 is TGTGCCAGTAGGCCCCGACAGCCCTACAATGAGCAGTTCTTC. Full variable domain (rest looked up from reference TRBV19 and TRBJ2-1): DGGITQSPKYLFRKEGQNVTLSCEQNLNHDAMYWYRQDPGQGLRLIYYSQIVNDFQKGDIAEGYSVSREKKESFPLTVTSAQKNPTAFYLCASRPRQPYNEQFFGPGTRLTVL.

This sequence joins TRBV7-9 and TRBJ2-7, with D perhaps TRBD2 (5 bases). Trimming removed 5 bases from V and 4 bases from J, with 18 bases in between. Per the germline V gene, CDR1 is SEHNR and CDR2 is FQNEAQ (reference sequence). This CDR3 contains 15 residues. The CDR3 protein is CASSPQRSPSYEQYF. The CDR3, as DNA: TGTGCCAGCAGCCCCCAGCGGTCCCCTTCTTACGAGCAGTACTTC. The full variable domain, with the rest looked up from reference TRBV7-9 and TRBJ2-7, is DTGVSQNPRHKITKRGQNVTFRCDPISEHNRLYWYRQTLGQGPEFLTYFQNEAQLEKSRLLSDRFSAERPKGSFSTLEIQRTEQGDSAMYLCASSPQRSPSYEQYFGPGTRLTVT.

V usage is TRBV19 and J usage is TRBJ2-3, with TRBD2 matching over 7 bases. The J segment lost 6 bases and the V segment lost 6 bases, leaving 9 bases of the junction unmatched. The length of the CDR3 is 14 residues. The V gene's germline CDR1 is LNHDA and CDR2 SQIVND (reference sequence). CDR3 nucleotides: TGTGCCAGTAGCCCGACTAGCTCCAGGGATACGCAGTATTTT. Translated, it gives CASSPTSSRDTQYF.

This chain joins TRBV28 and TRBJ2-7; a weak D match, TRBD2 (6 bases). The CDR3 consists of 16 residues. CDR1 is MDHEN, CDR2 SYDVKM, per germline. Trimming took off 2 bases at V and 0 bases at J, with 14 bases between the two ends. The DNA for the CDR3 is TGTGCCAGCAGTTTAGTAGCGGCCAAGAGCTCCTACGAGCAGTACTTC. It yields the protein CASSLVAAKSSYEQYF.

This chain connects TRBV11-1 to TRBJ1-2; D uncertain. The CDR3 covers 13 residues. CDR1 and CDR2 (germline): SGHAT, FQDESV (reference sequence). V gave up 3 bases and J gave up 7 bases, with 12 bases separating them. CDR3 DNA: TGTGCCAGCAGCTTTGAAGGGAGGTCTGGCTACACCTTC. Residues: CASSFEGRSGYTF.